Listed below are T cell receptor beta chains from one sample, sequenced in a study of siplizumab effects on memory and regulatory T cells. Generated by immunoSEQ multiplex PCR, the TCRdb table keeps only in-frame clones and is missing some. The sample includes more than 60,000 clones, roughly 93% of them seen just once. Source material: CD8+ T cells sorted from blood. The receptors stem from a human donor in good health. Each CDR3 is given with its conserved first and last residue. D genes are given only for firm matches. Clone size appears in some rows only: once, few, many, or a class for an expanded clone.

clone size	D gene	V gene	J gene	CDR3 protein	CDR3 DNA
-	TRBD1	TRBV4-1	TRBJ1-2	CASSRTGEDYGYTF	TGCGCCAGCAGCCGGACAGGGGAGGACTATGGCTACACCTTC
-	-	TRBV19	TRBJ2-1	CASSIASIAASYNEQFF	TGTGCCAGTAGTATAGCCTCCATAGCGGCTTCCTACAATGAGCAGTTCTTC
-	-	TRBV7-9	TRBJ1-4	CASSFEGGLGDEKLFF	TGTGCCAGCAGCTTTGAAGGGGGGCTAGGTGATGAAAAACTGTTTTTT
-	-	TRBV7-6	TRBJ1-1	CASSVNQDGDTEAFF	TGTGCCAGCAGCGTAAACCAGGATGGGGACACTGAAGCTTTCTTT
-	-	TRBV4-3	TRBJ1-1	CASSQDGRANTEAFF	TGCGCCAGCAGCCAAGACGGGAGGGCGAACACTGAAGCTTTCTTT
-	-	TRBV7-9	TRBJ2-1	CASSSTYTTPKYNEQFF	TGTGCCAGCAGCTCCACGTATACTACTCCAAAATACAATGAGCAGTTCTTC
-	-	TRBV7-6	TRBJ1-2	CASSQTEYGYTF	TGTGCCAGCAGCCAAACAGAGTATGGCTACACCTTC
-	-	TRBV30	TRBJ1-4	CAGPGWGQGDEKLFF	TGTGCCGGACCCGGCTGGGGGCAAGGCGATGAAAAACTGTTTTTT
-	-	TRBV2	TRBJ2-1	CASKGAGLVGEQFF	TGTGCCAGCAAGGGGGCCGGACTAGTTGGGGAGCAGTTCTTC
-	-	TRBV10-2	TRBJ2-7	CASSEGPSSYEQYF	TGCGCCAGCAGTGAAGGACCCAGCTCCTACGAGCAGTACTTC
-	-	TRBV27	TRBJ1-2	CASSMGDGYTF	TGTGCCAGCAGTATGGGGGATGGCTACACCTTC
-	-	TRBV4-2	TRBJ1-1	CASGVGDTEAFF	TGTGCCAGTGGTGTGGGGGACACTGAAGCTTTCTTT
-	TRBD1	TRBV28	TRBJ2-7	CASRRTGLGEQYF	TGTGCCAGCAGGCGGACAGGGCTCGGGGAGCAGTACTTC
-	-	TRBV2	TRBJ1-4	CASNDRDGNEKLFF	TGTGCCAGCAATGACCGGGACGGTAATGAAAAACTGTTTTTT
-	TRBD1	TRBV4-3	TRBJ1-2	CASSQEFRGANYGYTF	TGCGCCAGCAGCCAAGAATTCAGGGGGGCTAACTATGGCTACACCTTC
-	-	TRBV7-2	TRBJ2-3	CASSLGLVADTQYF	TGTGCCAGCAGCTTAGGACTAGTCGCAGATACGCAGTATTTT
-	-	TRBV7-3	TRBJ2-1	CASSLSDSAVEQFF	TGTGCCAGCAGCTTAAGCGACTCCGCGGTCGAGCAGTTCTTC
-	TRBD2	TRBV27	TRBJ2-1	CASSNPSGGDNEQFF	TGTGCCAGCAGTAACCCTAGCGGGGGGGACAATGAGCAGTTCTTC
-	-	TRBV7-9	TRBJ2-2	CANWLTGELFF	TGTGCCAACTGGCTTACCGGGGAGCTGTTTTTT
-	TRBD2	TRBV19	TRBJ2-1	CASSPAGGRNEQFF	TGTGCCAGTAGTCCAGCGGGGGGGCGCAATGAGCAGTTCTTC
-	TRBD1	TRBV5-1	TRBJ1-2	CASSLAGTGEGGYTF	TGCGCCAGCAGCTTGGCCGGGACAGGGGAAGGGGGCTACACCTTC
once	TRBD1	TRBV5-6	TRBJ2-5	CASSLVPGQAQETQYF	TGTGCCAGCAGCTTGGTTCCGGGACAGGCGCAAGAGACCCAGTACTTC
-	TRBD2	TRBV30	TRBJ2-5	CAWSTSLAGVQETQYF	TGTGCCTGGAGCACATCACTAGCGGGAGTACAAGAGACCCAGTACTTC
-	TRBD2	TRBV27	TRBJ2-1	CASSPGALAGNEQFF	TGTGCCAGCAGTCCCGGGGCCCTAGCGGGGAATGAGCAGTTCTTC
-	-	TRBV4-3	TRBJ2-2	CASSQAMTGELFF	TGCGCCAGCAGCCAAGCCATGACCGGGGAGCTGTTTTTT
-	-	TRBV2	TRBJ2-7	CASLGAPDGLPGNEQYF	TGTGCCAGCTTGGGGGCACCGGACGGGCTCCCGGGAAACGAGCAGTACTTC
-	-	TRBV6-5	TRBJ2-1	CASSYTQGMINEQFF	TGTGCCAGCAGTTACACTCAGGGAATGATCAATGAGCAGTTCTTC
-	TRBD2	TRBV27	TRBJ2-3	CASSSAGVDTQYF	TGTGCCAGCAGTTCGGCGGGGGTAGATACGCAGTATTTT
-	TRBD1	TRBV7-9	TRBJ2-1	CASSSRDRAYNEQFF	TGTGCCAGCAGCTCCCGGGACAGGGCCTACAATGAGCAGTTCTTC
-	-	TRBV9	TRBJ2-3	CASSAPEFVGTDTQYF	TGTGCCAGCAGCGCCCCCGAGTTCGTCGGAACAGATACGCAGTATTTT
once	-	TRBV6-6	TRBJ2-3	CASSYLRATDTQYF	TGTGCCAGCAGTTATCTGCGGGCTACAGATACGCAGTATTTT
once	-	TRBV2	TRBJ1-2	CASSDSVNYGYTF	TGTGCCAGCAGTGACAGCGTTAACTATGGCTACACCTTC
-	-	TRBV6-5	TRBJ2-7	CASSTTGFGEQYF	TGTGCCAGCAGTACTACAGGGTTTGGCGAGCAGTACTTC
few	TRBD1	TRBV28	TRBJ2-7	CACQGDYEQYF	TGTGCATGTCAGGGGGACTACGAGCAGTACTTC
-	-	TRBV11-2	TRBJ2-3	CASRGMDRPTDTQYF	TGTGCCAGCAGGGGGATGGACAGACCCACAGATACGCAGTATTTT
-	-	TRBV5-6	TRBJ1-1	CASSLGTEAFF	TGTGCCAGCAGCTTGGGGACTGAAGCTTTCTTT
once	-	TRBV4-2	TRBJ2-1	CASSQERGDPNNEQFF	TGTGCCAGCAGCCAAGAAAGGGGTGACCCGAACAATGAGCAGTTCTTC
-	-	TRBV7-2	TRBJ1-5	CASSFSNSNQPQHF	TGTGCCAGCAGCTTCAGTAATAGCAATCAGCCCCAGCATTTT
-	-	TRBV6-5	TRBJ2-1	CASSTGSSYNEQFF	TGTGCCAGCAGTACAGGGAGCTCCTACAATGAGCAGTTCTTC
-	-	TRBV6-5	TRBJ1-5	CASSYAPNQPQHF	TGTGCCAGCAGTTATGCCCCTAATCAGCCCCAGCATTTT
-	-	TRBV9	TRBJ2-2	CASSAGTPYTGELFF	TGTGCCAGCAGCGCCGGGACTCCCTACACCGGGGAGCTGTTTTTT
-	-	TRBV12-5	TRBJ2-2	CASGLVLLQDVTGELFF	TGTGCTAGTGGTTTGGTACTTCTCCAGGACGTTACCGGGGAGCTGTTTTTT
-	TRBD1	TRBV13	TRBJ1-5	CASSSRVLSPRGRGPYSNQPQHF	TGTGCCAGCAGCTCCAGAGTATTAAGTCCTCGGGGCAGGGGGCCCTATAGCAATCAGCCCCAGCATTTT
-	-	TRBV6-5	TRBJ1-2	CASSLQGKDGYTF	TGTGCCAGCAGTTTACAGGGCAAGGATGGCTACACCTTC
-	-	TRBV7-9	TRBJ2-5	CASSPLRQETQYF	TGTGCCAGCAGCCCGCTACGTCAAGAGACCCAGTACTTC
-	TRBD1	TRBV9	TRBJ1-4	CASSAGETGVEKLFF	TGTGCCAGCAGCGCGGGGGAGACAGGGGTTGAAAAACTGTTTTTT
-	-	TRBV27	TRBJ2-7	CASSRGYEQYF	TGTGCCAGCAGCCGAGGCTACGAGCAGTACTTC
-	TRBD1	TRBV7-9	TRBJ2-7	CASRQGLEYEQYF	TGTGCCAGCCGACAGGGTTTGGAGTACGAGCAGTACTTC
-	-	TRBV5-1	TRBJ2-5	CASYYSWGYQETQYF	TGCGCCAGCTATTACAGTTGGGGGTACCAAGAGACCCAGTACTTC
-	-	TRBV29-1	TRBJ1-1	CSVEWPANTEAFF	TGCAGCGTTGAATGGCCTGCGAACACTGAAGCTTTCTTT
-	-	TRBV5-1	TRBJ2-2	CASSLEGAGELFF	TGCGCCAGCAGCCTCGAGGGGGCCGGGGAGCTGTTTTTT
-	-	TRBV5-1	TRBJ1-1	CASSSTEWSEAFF	TGCGCCAGCAGCTCCACAGAGTGGTCTGAAGCTTTCTTT
-	-	TRBV28	TRBJ1-3	CASDSGSRGNTIYF	TGTGCCAGCGATTCAGGATCCCGGGGGAACACCATATATTTT
-	-	TRBV9	TRBJ2-7	CASSVSSDFYEQYF	TGTGCCAGCAGCGTTTCTAGCGACTTCTACGAGCAGTACTTC
-	-	TRBV4-3	TRBJ2-6	CASSPTYSGANVLTF	TGCGCCAGCAGCCCCACCTACTCTGGGGCCAACGTCCTGACTTTC
once	-	TRBV4-2	TRBJ2-1	CASSQEVAGTYNEQFF	TGTGCCAGCAGCCAAGAGGTAGCCGGCACCTACAATGAGCAGTTCTTC
-	-	TRBV7-9	TRBJ2-1	CASSPPGPPPNEQFF	TGTGCCAGCAGCCCACCGGGTCCCCCCCCCAATGAGCAGTTCTTC
-	TRBD2	TRBV5-4	TRBJ2-7	CASSLEIAGSEQYF	TGTGCCAGCAGCTTGGAGATAGCGGGGTCCGAGCAGTACTTC
-	-	TRBV27	TRBJ2-7	CASSLSGVVGAEQYF	TGTGCCAGCAGTTTATCGGGGGTGGTTGGCGCCGAGCAGTACTTC
-	TRBD1	TRBV4-1	TRBJ1-1	CASSQGTGGIVAFF	TGCGCCAGCAGCCAGGGGACAGGGGGCATTGTAGCTTTCTTT